The TCR beta chain under discussion was sequenced for a study of T cells in Graves' hyperthyroidism and ophthalmopathy. Study-wide points: It was a median 6.5 months before onset that the model predicted ophthalmopathy. Blood also carried most thyroid clonotypes expanded above 0.001.

This sample holds PBMCs from 10 ml fresh peripheral blood. Amplified TCR beta CDR3 regions derived from RNA transcripts. In the first-round RT-PCR of the TCR CDR3, the HTBI primer set was used. Each CDR3 protein is one row after TCRdb ran MiXCR on the multiplex PCR reads. Among hundreds of thousands of distinct CDR3 sequences, roughly 19% were seen once, and the ten largest hold under 40%. This clonotype appeared many times. Its cognate antigen is unknown. This sequence originates from a man between 50 and 59 years old with Graves' ophthalmopathy. Sequencing used blood.

This chain's CDR3 is CASSPWGHSSNFSYEQYF. CDR3 DNA sequence: TGTGCCAGCAGCCCTTGGGGTCACTCCTCTAACTTCTCCTACGAGCAGTACTTC. The chain has TRBV7-3 and TRBJ2-7; D gene unclear. The V end lost 5 bases, the J end lost 0 bases, and 23 bases lay between the germline ends. Germline loops: CDR1 SGHTA, CDR2 FQGTGA. This CDR3 region has 18 residues.